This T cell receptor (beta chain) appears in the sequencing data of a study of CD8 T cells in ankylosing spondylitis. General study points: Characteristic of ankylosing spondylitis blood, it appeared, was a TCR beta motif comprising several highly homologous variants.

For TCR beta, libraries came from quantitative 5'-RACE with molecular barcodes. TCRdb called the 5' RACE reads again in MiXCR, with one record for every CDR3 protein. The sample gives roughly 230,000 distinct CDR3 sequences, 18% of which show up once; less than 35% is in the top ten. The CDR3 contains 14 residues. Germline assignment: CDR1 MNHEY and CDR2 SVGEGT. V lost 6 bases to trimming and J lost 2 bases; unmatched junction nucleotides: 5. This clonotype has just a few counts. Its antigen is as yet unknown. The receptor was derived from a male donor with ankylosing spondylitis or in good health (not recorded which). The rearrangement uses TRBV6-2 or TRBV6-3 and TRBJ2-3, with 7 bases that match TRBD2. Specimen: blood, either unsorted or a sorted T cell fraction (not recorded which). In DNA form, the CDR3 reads TGTGCCAGCAGGGCGTGGGACTACACAGATACGCAGTATTTT. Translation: CASRAWDYTDTQYF.